The 15 T cell receptor beta chains given below trace back to one sample, sequenced in a study of PD-1 blockade in classical Hodgkin lymphoma. Sequenced by immunoSEQ multiplex PCR; TCRdb stores in-frame clones only, minus some. The repertoire has roughly 97,000 clones, 75% to 90% of them found once; the top ten carry more than 9%. Each of the patients experienced relapse following autologous stem cell transplantation, and their brentuximab vedotin exposure differed. The material was peripheral blood mononuclear cells (PBMCs), obtained at baseline. The receptors shown here come from a human donor with classical Hodgkin lymphoma.

This sequence joins TRBV27 and TRBJ1-5; TRBD1 might be the D (5 bases). CDR3 size: 12 residues. Trimming stripped 5 bases from V and 4 bases from J, with 6 bases between. Looked up from germline, CDR1 is MNHEY and CDR2 is SMNVEV (reference sequence). This CDR3 is CASSEGNQPQHF. The CDR3 DNA is TGTGCCAGCAGTGAGGGGAATCAGCCCCAGCATTTT.

The rearrangement links TRBV15 to TRBJ2-3, with D possibly TRBD1 on 6 matching bases. V was trimmed by 2 bases and J by 0 bases, leaving 12 bases between them. Germline loops: CDR1 LNHNV, CDR2 YYDKDF (reference sequence). This CDR3 is 16 amino acids long. The CDR3 sequence: CATSRRGHTSTDTQYF. DNA of the CDR3: TGTGCCACCAGCAGAAGGGGACACACTAGCACAGATACGCAGTATTTT.

This clone was observed once. The chain recombines TRBV25-1 with TRBJ1-1, with D tentatively TRBD1 (6 bases). The CDR3 loop spans 12 amino acids. V was clipped by 7 bases and J by 4 bases, with 10 bases between them. CDR1 is MGHDK, CDR2 SYGVNS, per germline. CDR3 nucleotide sequence: TGTGCCAGCAAACAGGGACTCACTGAAGCTTTCTTT. Its translation: CASKQGLTEAFF.

DNA of the CDR3: TGTGCCAGCAGGCCCACCGGGACACCCACAGATACGCAGTATTTT. This gives the protein CASRPTGTPTDTQYF. This sequence joins TRBV9 and TRBJ2-3; D is perhaps TRBD1 (6 bases). Between the trimmed V and J ends, which lost 5 bases and 2 bases, there was a span of 15 bases. The CDR3 is 15 residues long. Germline V gives CDR1 SGDLS, CDR2 YYNGEE.

The gene calls are TRBV23-1 and TRBJ1-5; possible D gene TRBD1, 5 bases. TRBV23-1 is an ORF; its function is uncertain. Trimming removed 6 bases at V and 0 bases at J, with 15 bases between. This CDR3 contains 16 residues. The CDR3 loop is CASRKGSPYSNQPQHF. The CDR3 DNA reads as TGCGCCAGCAGGAAGGGGTCACCCTATAGCAATCAGCCCCAGCATTTT.

J is TRBJ2-2 and V is TRBV4-3; 11 positions match TRBD1. The V segment lost 4 bases and the J segment 5 bases; nucleotides outside the gene matches: 9. This CDR3 region has 17 residues. Germline CDR1 and CDR2: LGHNA and YSLEER. CDR3 nucleotides: TGCGCCAGCAGCCTAGAGGACAGGGGGCTTGTGACCGGGGAGCTGTTTTTT. This encodes CASSLEDRGLVTGELFF.

This sequence joins TRBV5-6 and TRBJ2-1; TRBD2 matches 9 bases. Unmatched junction bases numbered 10, after V lost 3 bases and J lost 3 bases. The germline V gene encodes CDR1 SGHDT and CDR2 YYEEEE. This CDR3 has 17 amino acids. Here the CDR3 reads CASSSGRSGSLYNEQFF. The CDR3 coding sequence is TGTGCCAGCAGCTCGGGACGTAGCGGGAGCCTCTACAATGAGCAGTTCTTC.

The chain couples TRBV5-1 to TRBJ2-1, with a weak D call TRBD1 (6 bases). Trimming stripped 1 base from V and 6 bases from J, with 17 bases between. The CDR3 extends over 16 amino acids. Germline assignment: CDR1 SGHRS and CDR2 YFSETQ. CDR3 DNA: TGCGCCAGCAGCTTGCCAGGACGAGGGGGTGGCAATGAGCAGTTCTTC. This gives the protein CASSLPGRGGGNEQFF.

The gene calls are TRBV11-3 and TRBJ2-3; perhaps TRBD2 as D (5 bases). From germline, CDR1 is SGHNT and CDR2 YENEEA. The CDR3 covers 13 residues. Between the trimmed V and J ends, which lost 3 bases and 11 bases, there was a span of 15 bases. The DNA of the CDR3 is TGTGCCAGCAGCTTCGGAGGTGGGCCCGAGCAGTATTTT. This translates into CASSFGGGPEQYF.

This chain joins TRBV6-6 and TRBJ1-5, with no clear D. The V end was cut by 4 bases, the J end by 6 bases, with 13 bases between. CDR3 length equals 14 residues. Looked up from germline, CDR1 is MNHNY and CDR2 is SVGAGI (reference sequence). The CDR3 DNA follows: TGTGCCAGCAGTTCCTCTATGTCGAGTCAGCCCCAGCATTTT. This codes for CASSSSMSSQPQHF.

The chain joins TRBV5-1 to TRBJ1-5; D gene ambiguous. V was clipped by 0 bases and J by 5 bases, with 12 bases between them. The germline V gene has CDR1 SGHRS and CDR2 YFSETQ. The CDR3 covers 15 residues. The CDR3 loop reads CASSLVGGVDQPQHF. In DNA form, the CDR3 reads TGCGCCAGCAGCTTGGTCGGTGGGGTGGATCAGCCCCAGCATTTT.

The chain employs TRBV5-1 and TRBJ1-1; 8 bases are shared with TRBD1. Per the germline V gene, CDR1 is SGHRS and CDR2 is YFSETQ. With V trimmed by 3 bases and J by 0 bases, 1 base remained unmatched. The CDR3 covers 14 residues. CDR3 in DNA: TGCGCCAGCAGCTGGGACAGGATGAACACTGAAGCTTTCTTT. Protein sequence: CASSWDRMNTEAFF.

The V gene is TRBV25-1, the J gene TRBJ2-3; D might be TRBD1 or TRBD2, each matching 5 bases. CDR1 and CDR2 (germline): MGHDK, SYGVNS. The CDR3 consists of 14 residues. The V end lost 3 bases, the J end lost 5 bases, and 12 bases lay between the germline ends. Here the CDR3 DNA reads TGTGCCAGCAGTGAGGGGACCCAACTAGATACGCAGTATTTT. This sequence encodes CASSEGTQLDTQYF.

CDR3 coding DNA: TGTGCCTGGAGTGCACCCCCGGGGCGGATTGGGGCGCATGCTAGGGGCTACACCTTC. Amino acids: CAWSAPPGRIGAHARGYTF. This chain uses TRBV30 with TRBJ1-2, with D tentatively TRBD1 (5 bases). V gave up 1 base and J gave up 8 bases, with 32 bases separating them. CDR1 GTSNPN and CDR2 SVGIG come from the germline V gene (reference sequence). The CDR3 runs to 19 residues.

This rearrangement joins TRBV9 to TRBJ2-7; 7 bases are shared with TRBD2. V dropped 0 bases and J dropped 7; count of bases not matched to a gene: 13. CDR3 length: 16 residues. From germline, CDR1 is SGDLS and CDR2 YYNGEE. In DNA form, the CDR3 reads TGTGCCAGCAGCGTAGGGACTAGTGGACTGCCGGGGGAGCAGTACTTC. Protein: CASSVGTSGLPGEQYF. Drawing the rest from reference TRBV9 and TRBJ2-7, the complete variable domain is DSGVTQTPKHLITATGQRVTLRCSPRSGDLSVYWYQQSLDQGLQFLIQYYNGEERAKGNILERFSAQQFPDLHSELNLSSLELGDSALYFCASSVGTSGLPGEQYFGPGTRLTVT.